These 15 T cell receptor beta chains were all obtained from the same sample, sequenced in a study of radiotherapy plus CTLA-4 blockade in lung cancer. The protocol was immunoSEQ multiplex PCR, while the TCRdb copy is restricted to in-frame clones and leaves out a portion. This table holds tens of thousands of clones, roughly 59% found once. Here the sequenced sample was peripheral blood, taken from a patient treated with radiotherapy plus ipilimumab. The receptors here all came from a human donor with non-small cell lung cancer who had a partial response to radiotherapy plus ipilimumab.

V is TRBV20-1 and J is TRBJ2-5; possible D gene TRBD2, 5 bases. Germline V gene data show CDR1 as DFQATT and CDR2 as SNEGSKA (reference sequence). This CDR3 spans 11 amino acids. Trimming removed 6 bases from V and 8 bases from J, with 13 bases in between. The CDR3 is CSADSEVTQYF. The CDR3, as DNA: TGCAGTGCGGACTCCGAGGTCACCCAGTACTTC.

V usage is TRBV5-4 and J usage is TRBJ2-7, with a weak D call TRBD2 (6 bases). This CDR3 is built from 15 residues. The ends were cut back, 4 bases at V and 6 bases at J, with 20 bases in the middle. Germline V gene sequence: CDR1 SGHNT, CDR2 YYREEE (reference sequence). The CDR3 nucleotides read TGTGCCAGCAGCGGGGGAAGCGGGCACGGCTCCGAGCAGTACTTC. This sequence encodes CASSGGSGHGSEQYF. The full variable domain, completed using reference TRBV5-4 and TRBJ2-7, is ETGVTQSPTHLIKTRGQQVTLRCSSQSGHNTVSWYQQALGQGPQFIFQYYREEENGRGNFPPRFSGLQFPNYSSELNVNALELDDSALYLCASSGGSGHGSEQYFGPGTRLTVT.

The genes are TRBV2 and TRBJ2-3, with D tentatively TRBD2 (5 bases). Between the trimmed V and J ends, which lost 6 bases and 6 bases, there was a span of 16 bases. The CDR3 runs to 14 residues. Per germline, CDR1 SNHLY and CDR2 FYNNEI. CDR3 coding DNA: TGTGCCAGCAGAATGGGTGGGAGTACCGATACGCAGTATTTT. Amino acids: CASRMGGSTDTQYF.

In its sample, this clone is medium-sized (0.01 to 0.1%). The chain recombines TRBV6-1 with TRBJ2-7; D gene uncertain. Germline CDR1 reads MNHNS; CDR2 reads SASEGT. V lost 1 base and J lost 3, with 7 bases in between. This CDR3 spans 13 amino acids. The CDR3 reads CASSEEISYEQYF. The DNA for the CDR3 is TGTGCCAGCAGTGAAGAGATCAGCTACGAGCAGTACTTC.

This clone was counted a few times. The chain links TRBV7-8 to TRBJ2-7; no clear D gene. V lost 1 base and J 4 bases, leaving 8 bases between the germline ends. Germline loops: CDR1 SGHVS, CDR2 FQNEAQ. The CDR3 runs 13 residues. This chain's CDR3 is CASSLVITYEQYF. The CDR3 DNA sequence: TGTGCCAGCAGCTTAGTAATAACTTACGAGCAGTACTTC.

This clone was found once. The rearrangement uses TRBV5-1 and TRBJ2-5, with D perhaps TRBD2 (6 bases). From germline, CDR1 is SGHRS and CDR2 YFSETQ. V shed 1 base and J shed 3 bases, with 10 bases lying between them. The CDR3 extends over 14 amino acids. The chain's CDR3 is CASSLFSGEETQYF. The DNA of the CDR3 is TGCGCCAGCAGCTTGTTTAGCGGAGAAGAGACCCAGTACTTC.

V usage is TRBV6-5 and J usage is TRBJ1-5; the D is unclear. Germline V lookup: CDR1 MNHEY, CDR2 SVGAGI. The CDR3 length is 13 residues. V lost 4 bases, J lost 7 bases, and 11 bases lay in between. Written as DNA, the CDR3 is TGTGCCAGCAGTTCGGGAGTTTTACAGCCCCAGCATTTT. It codes for CASSSGVLQPQHF.

This clone appeared a few times. The V gene is TRBV18, the J gene TRBJ2-7; TRBD2 aligns across 7 bases. This CDR3 has 15 residues. The germline V gene encodes CDR1 KGHSH and CDR2 LQKENI. The V gene end was trimmed by 4 bases and the J gene end by 4 bases; junction bases not matched to a gene: 10. CDR3 DNA sequence: TGTGCCAGCTCACAGGGAGGGAGCCTTGATTACGAGCAGTACTTC. Residues: CASSQGGSLDYEQYF.

A few counts support this clone. V and J are TRBV25-1 and TRBJ1-5, with a possible D match to TRBD1 (5 bases). The V end was cut by 3 bases, the J end by 5 bases, with 20 bases between. In germline, CDR1 is MGHDK, CDR2 SYGVNS. The CDR3 loop spans 17 amino acids. This CDR3 reads CASSDSQGPAGHQPQHF. The CDR3 region has the DNA TGTGCCAGCAGTGACTCCCAGGGCCCTGCCGGGCATCAGCCCCAGCATTTT.

The chain is built from TRBV19 and TRBJ1-2; 7 bases align to TRBD1. The length of the CDR3 is 15 residues. Losses at the gene ends were 9 bases for V and 5 bases for J; bases not matched to a gene: 15. CDR1 is LNHDA, CDR2 SQIVND, per germline (reference sequence). This CDR3 is CASRSGTADGYGYTF. The CDR3 region has the DNA TGTGCCAGCCGGAGTGGGACAGCCGACGGATATGGCTACACCTTC.

The chain recombines TRBV5-4 with TRBJ2-7, with D perhaps matching TRBD2 (6 bases). With 3 bases removed from V and 7 bases from J, the gap between germline ends came to 14 bases. The germline CDR1 and CDR2 sequences are SGHNT and YYREEE (reference sequence). CDR3 size: 13 residues. The CDR3 sequence: CASSSGLFGEQYF. The CDR3 DNA sequence: TGTGCCAGCAGCTCCGGACTATTTGGGGAGCAGTACTTC.

The DNA for the CDR3 is TGCGCCAGCCGGGTCCTCGGGGGGTTGTACCAAGAGACCCAGTACTTC. This codes for CASRVLGGLYQETQYF. The rearrangement uses TRBV10-1 and TRBJ2-5; 7 bases are shared with TRBD2. CDR1 WNHNN and CDR2 SYGVQD come from the germline V gene (reference sequence). The CDR3 is 16 residues long. After removal of 8 bases from V and 0 bases from J, the junction contained 12 bases not matched to a gene.

The rearrangement uses TRBV19 and TRBJ2-1; 8 bases agree with TRBD2. Germline V CDR1 and CDR2: LNHDA, SQIVND (reference sequence). The ends lost 3 bases at V and 0 bases at J; junction bases unmatched: 4. This CDR3 contains 16 residues. CDR3 region: CASSMLAGSSYNEQFF. The CDR3 coding sequence is TGTGCCAGTAGTATGTTAGCGGGAAGCTCCTACAATGAGCAGTTCTTC.

The chain is built from TRBV6-5 and TRBJ1-2, with D perhaps TRBD1 (5 bases). The CDR3 covers 13 residues. The ends were cut back, 7 bases at V and 7 bases at J, with 16 bases in the middle. Germline CDR1 and CDR2: MNHEY and SVGAGI. DNA of the CDR3: TGTGCCAGCACCCCCCCCGGGGGAGGTGGCTACACCTTC. Amino acid sequence: CASTPPGGGGYTF.

The chain is built from TRBV14 and TRBJ2-5; 8 positions agree with TRBD1. Trimming cost V 0 bases and J 2 bases; bases outside gene matches: 8. The germline V gene encodes CDR1 SGHDN and CDR2 FVKESK. This CDR3 contains 17 residues. The CDR3 bases are TGTGCCAGCAGCCAAGATCTGGCCGGGACAGGACAAGAGACCCAGTACTTC. This gives the protein CASSQDLAGTGQETQYF.